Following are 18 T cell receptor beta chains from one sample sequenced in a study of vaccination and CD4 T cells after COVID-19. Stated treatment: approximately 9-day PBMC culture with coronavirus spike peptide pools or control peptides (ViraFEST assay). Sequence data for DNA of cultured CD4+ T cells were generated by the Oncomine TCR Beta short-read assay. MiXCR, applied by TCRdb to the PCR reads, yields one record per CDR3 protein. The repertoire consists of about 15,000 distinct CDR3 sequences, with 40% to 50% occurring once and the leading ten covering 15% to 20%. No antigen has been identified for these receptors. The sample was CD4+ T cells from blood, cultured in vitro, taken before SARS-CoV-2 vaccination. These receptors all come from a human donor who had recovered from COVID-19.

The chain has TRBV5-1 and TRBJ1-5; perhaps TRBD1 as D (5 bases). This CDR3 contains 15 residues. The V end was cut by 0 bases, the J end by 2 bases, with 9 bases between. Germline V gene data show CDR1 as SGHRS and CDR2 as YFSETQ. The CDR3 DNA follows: TGCGCCAGCAGCTTGGATGGGGCCGGCAATCAGCCCCAGCATTTT. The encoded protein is CASSLDGAGNQPQHF. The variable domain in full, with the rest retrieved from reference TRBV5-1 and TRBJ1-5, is KAGVTQTPRYLIKTRGQQVTLSCSPISGHRSVSWYQQTPGQGLQFLFEYFSETQRNKGNFPGRFSGRQFSNSRSEMNVSTLELGDSALYLCASSLDGAGNQPQHFGDGTRLSIL.

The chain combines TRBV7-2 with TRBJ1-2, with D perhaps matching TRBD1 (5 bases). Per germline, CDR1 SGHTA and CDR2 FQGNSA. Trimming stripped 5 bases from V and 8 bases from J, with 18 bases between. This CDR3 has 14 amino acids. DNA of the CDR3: TGTGCCAGCAGCCTCTTCCAGGGTTCTTTCGGCTACACCTTC. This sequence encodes CASSLFQGSFGYTF.

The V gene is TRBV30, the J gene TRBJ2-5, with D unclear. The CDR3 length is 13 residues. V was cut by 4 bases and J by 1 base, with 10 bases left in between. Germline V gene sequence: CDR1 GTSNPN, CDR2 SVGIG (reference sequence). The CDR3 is CAWTQETQETQYF. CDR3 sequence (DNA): TGTGCCTGGACCCAGGAGACCCAAGAGACCCAGTACTTC.

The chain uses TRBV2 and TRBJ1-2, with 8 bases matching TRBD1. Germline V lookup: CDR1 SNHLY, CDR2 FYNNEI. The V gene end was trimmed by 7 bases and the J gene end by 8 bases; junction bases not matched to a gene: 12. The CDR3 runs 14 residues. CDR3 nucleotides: TGTGCCAGCAACGGACAGGGCAATGGCTACGGCTACACCTTC. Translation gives CASNGQGNGYGYTF.

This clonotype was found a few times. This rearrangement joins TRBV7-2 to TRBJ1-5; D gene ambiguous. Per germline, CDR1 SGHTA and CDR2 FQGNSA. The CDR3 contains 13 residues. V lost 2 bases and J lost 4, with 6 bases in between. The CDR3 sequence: CASSLQMNQPQHF. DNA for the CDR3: TGTGCCAGCAGCTTACAGATGAATCAGCCCCAGCATTTT.

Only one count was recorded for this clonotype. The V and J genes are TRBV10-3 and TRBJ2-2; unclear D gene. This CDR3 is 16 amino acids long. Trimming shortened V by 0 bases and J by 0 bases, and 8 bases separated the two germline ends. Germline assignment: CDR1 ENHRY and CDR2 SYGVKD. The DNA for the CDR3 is TGTGCCATCAGTGAGTCCCAGTTCCCGAACACCGGGGAGCTGTTTTTT. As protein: CAISESQFPNTGELFF.

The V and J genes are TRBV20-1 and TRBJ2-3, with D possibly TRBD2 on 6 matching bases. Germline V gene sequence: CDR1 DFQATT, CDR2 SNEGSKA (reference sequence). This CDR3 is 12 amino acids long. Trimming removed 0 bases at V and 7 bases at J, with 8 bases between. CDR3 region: CSARDGGNTQYF. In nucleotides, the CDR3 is TGCAGTGCTAGAGATGGGGGGAATACGCAGTATTTT.

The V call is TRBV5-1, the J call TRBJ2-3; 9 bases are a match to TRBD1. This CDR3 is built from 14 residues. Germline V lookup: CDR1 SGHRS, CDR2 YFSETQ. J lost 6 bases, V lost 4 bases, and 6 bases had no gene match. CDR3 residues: CASSKGTGPDTQYF. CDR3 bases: TGCGCCAGCAGCAAAGGGACAGGGCCCGATACGCAGTATTTT.

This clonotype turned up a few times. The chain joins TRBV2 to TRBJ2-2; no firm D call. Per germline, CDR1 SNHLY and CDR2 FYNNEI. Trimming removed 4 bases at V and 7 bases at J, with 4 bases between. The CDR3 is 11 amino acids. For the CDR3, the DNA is TGTGCCAGCAGTGGGGGCGGGGAGCTGTTTTTT. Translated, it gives CASSGGGELFF.

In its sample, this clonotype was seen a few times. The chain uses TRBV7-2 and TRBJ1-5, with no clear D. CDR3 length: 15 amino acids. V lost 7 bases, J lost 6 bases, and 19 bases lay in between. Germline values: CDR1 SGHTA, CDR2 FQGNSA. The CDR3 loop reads CASTRGLYDGQPQHF. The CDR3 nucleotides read TGTGCCAGCACACGTGGGTTATACGACGGTCAGCCCCAGCATTTT.

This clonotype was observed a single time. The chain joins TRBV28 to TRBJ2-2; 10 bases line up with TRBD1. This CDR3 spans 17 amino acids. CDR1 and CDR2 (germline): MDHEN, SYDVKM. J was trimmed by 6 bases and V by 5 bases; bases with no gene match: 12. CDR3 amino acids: CASSRRPGQGPPGELFF. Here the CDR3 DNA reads TGTGCCAGCAGTCGACGCCCGGGACAGGGGCCCCCCGGGGAGCTGTTTTTT.

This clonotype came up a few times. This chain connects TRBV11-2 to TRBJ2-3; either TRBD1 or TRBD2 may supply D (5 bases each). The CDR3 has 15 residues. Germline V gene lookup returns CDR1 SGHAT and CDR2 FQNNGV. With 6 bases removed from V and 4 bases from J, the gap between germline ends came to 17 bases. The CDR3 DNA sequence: TGTGCCAGCAGGCCCGTTAAGGGGCGGGCAGATACGCAGTATTTT. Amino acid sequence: CASRPVKGRADTQYF.

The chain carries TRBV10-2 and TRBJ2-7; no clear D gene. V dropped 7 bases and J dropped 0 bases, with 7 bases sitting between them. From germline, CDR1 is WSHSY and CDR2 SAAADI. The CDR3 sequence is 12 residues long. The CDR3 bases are TGCGCCAGCAAGTCCGGCTCCTACGAGCAGTACTTC. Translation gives CASKSGSYEQYF.

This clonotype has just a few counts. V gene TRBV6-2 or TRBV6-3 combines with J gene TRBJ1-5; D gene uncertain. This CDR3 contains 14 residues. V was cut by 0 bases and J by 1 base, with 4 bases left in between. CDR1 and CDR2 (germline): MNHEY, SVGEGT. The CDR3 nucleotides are TGTGCCAGCAGTTACTCTTCCAGCAATCAGCCCCAGCATTTT. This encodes CASSYSSSNQPQHF.

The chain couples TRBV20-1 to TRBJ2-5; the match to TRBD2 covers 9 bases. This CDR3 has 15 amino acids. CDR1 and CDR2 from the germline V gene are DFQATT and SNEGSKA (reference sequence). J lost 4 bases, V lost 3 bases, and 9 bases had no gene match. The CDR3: CSARNLAGVVETQYF. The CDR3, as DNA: TGCAGTGCTAGGAATTTAGCGGGAGTGGTAGAGACCCAGTACTTC.

CDR3 amino acids: CASSPGAFGEKLFF. The CDR3 region has the DNA TGTGCCAGCAGCCCAGGGGCGTTTGGTGAAAAACTGTTTTTT. The chain employs TRBV7-2 and TRBJ1-4; possibly TRBD1 for D (6 bases). This CDR3 contains 14 residues. Deletions cut 5 bases from V and 7 bases from J, with 14 bases between. CDR1 SGHTA and CDR2 FQGNSA come from the germline V gene.

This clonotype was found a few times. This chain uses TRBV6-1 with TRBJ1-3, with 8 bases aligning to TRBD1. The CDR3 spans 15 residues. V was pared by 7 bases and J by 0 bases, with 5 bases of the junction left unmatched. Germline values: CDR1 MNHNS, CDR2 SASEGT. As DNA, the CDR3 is TGTGCCAGCAATGGACAGGGTTCCTCTGGAAACACCATATATTTT. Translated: CASNGQGSSGNTIYF.

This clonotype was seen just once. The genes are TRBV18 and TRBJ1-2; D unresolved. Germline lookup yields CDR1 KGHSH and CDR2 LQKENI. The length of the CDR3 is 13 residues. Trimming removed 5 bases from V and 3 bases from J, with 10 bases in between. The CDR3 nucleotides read TGTGCCAGCTCATCCACAGAGGACTATGGCTACACCTTC. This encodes CASSSTEDYGYTF.